Listed below are T cell receptor beta chains from one sample, sequenced in a study of T cells after yellow fever vaccination. Each CDR3 protein gets one entry after TCRdb re-called the 5' RACE reads with MiXCR. The sample includes hundreds of thousands of distinct CDR3 sequences, roughly a sixth of them seen just once. Sequenced here: PBMCs, sampled before the yellow fever booster vaccination. These receptor sequences come from a man aged 18 to 29 who received the YFV17D yellow fever vaccine. CDR3s include the opening cysteine and the closing phenylalanine or tryptophan. D genes are given only for firm matches. Rows give clone size only sometimes, using once, few, many, or a class for an expanded clone.

j_call | clone_size | v_call | d_call | cdr3_aa | cdr3_nt
TRBJ2-3 | many | TRBV11-2 | . | CASRYTGRTSTDTQYF | TGTGCCAGCAGGTATACGGGCAGGACCAGCACAGATACGCAGTATTTT
TRBJ1-4 | . | TRBV6-6 | . | CASGRLEKLFF | TGTGCCAGCGGGCGGTTGGAAAAACTGTTTTTT
TRBJ2-5 | . | TRBV20-1 | . | CSAGNHLGETQYF | TGCAGTGCTGGAAACCATCTGGGAGAGACCCAGTACTTC
TRBJ2-2 | . | TRBV7-2 | TRBD1 | CASSAPGTGAATGELFF | TGTGCCAGCAGCGCGCCGGGGACAGGGGCCGCGACCGGGGAGCTGTTTTTT
TRBJ1-6 | . | TRBV12-3/TRBV12-4 | . | CASSLKGQDSPLHF | TGTGCCAGCAGTTTGAAGGGTCAAGATTCACCCCTCCACTTT
TRBJ2-1 | . | TRBV6-4 | TRBD2 | CARLAGGGNEQFF | TGTGCCAGACTAGCGGGGGGTGGCAATGAGCAGTTCTTC
TRBJ2-2 | few | TRBV7-2 | . | CASSSQVANTGELFF | TGTGCCAGCAGCTCGCAAGTCGCGAACACCGGGGAGCTGTTTTTT
TRBJ2-1 | few | TRBV20-1 | TRBD2 | CSAPGLAGEYNEQFF | TGCAGTGCCCCGGGACTAGCGGGGGAGTACAATGAGCAGTTCTTC
TRBJ2-5 | . | TRBV29-1 | TRBD2 | CSGRLAGVHETQYF | TGCAGCGGCAGACTAGCGGGGGTTCATGAGACCCAGTACTTC
TRBJ2-3 | . | TRBV7-9 | . | CASSSAWSERTQYF | TGTGCCAGCAGCTCCGCCTGGTCTGAAAGGACGCAGTATTTT
TRBJ1-1 | . | TRBV7-2 | TRBD1 | CASSATRQGKAEAFF | TGTGCCAGCAGCGCGACACGACAGGGTAAGGCTGAAGCTTTCTTT
TRBJ2-2 | . | TRBV7-2 | . | CASSLSRGTVELFF | TGTGCCAGCAGCTTATCTCGGGGTACCGTGGAGCTGTTTTTT
TRBJ1-1 | many | TRBV20-1 | . | CRTPTNTEAFF | TGCAGGACACCCACGAACACTGAAGCTTTCTTT
TRBJ2-5 | few | TRBV19 | TRBD1 | CASSVTGTGGLIQETQYF | TGTGCCAGTAGTGTTACCGGGACAGGGGGTCTAATACAAGAGACCCAGTACTTC
TRBJ2-3 | . | TRBV5-1 | . | CASSSRGGRTDTQYF | TGCGCCAGCAGCTCCCGGGGCGGGCGCACAGATACGCAGTATTTT
TRBJ1-3 | . | TRBV29-1 | . | CSVALGANPGNTIYF | TGCAGCGTTGCTTTAGGGGCGAACCCTGGAAACACCATATATTTT
TRBJ2-3 | . | TRBV9 | TRBD2 | CASSVGLAGVTQYF | TGTGCCAGCAGCGTAGGACTAGCGGGAGTTACGCAGTATTTT
TRBJ2-3 | few | TRBV6-5 | . | CASSQMGLAISTDTQYF | TGTGCCAGCAGCCAAATGGGGCTGGCGATTAGCACAGATACGCAGTATTTT
TRBJ1-4 | . | TRBV6-5 | . | CASSYGRQINEKLFF | TGTGCCAGCAGCTATGGACGACAGATTAATGAAAAACTGTTTTTT
TRBJ2-1 | many | TRBV7-9 | TRBD2 | CASSLNSGGTNEQFF | TGTGCCAGCAGCTTAAATAGCGGGGGGACCAATGAGCAGTTCTTC
TRBJ1-1 | few | TRBV5-1 | . | CASSLSRLSPGTTEAFF | TGCGCCAGCAGCTTGAGTCGTCTAAGCCCTGGAACCACTGAAGCTTTCTTT
TRBJ2-5 | few | TRBV11-2 | . | CASSLPGGQGSKETQYF | TGTGCCAGCAGCCTCCCCGGGGGACAAGGAAGTAAGGAGACCCAGTACTTC
TRBJ2-3 | . | TRBV15 | . | CATQMTQGKGTQYF | TGTGCCACCCAAATGACACAGGGTAAAGGTACGCAGTATTTT
TRBJ1-1 | few | TRBV5-4 | . | CASSGTQGRNTEAFF | TGTGCCAGCAGCGGTACTCAAGGGAGGAACACTGAAGCTTTCTTT
TRBJ2-7 | . | TRBV7-2 | . | CASSSRGLAGTKQYF | TGTGCCAGCAGCTCCAGGGGGCTAGCGGGGACGAAGCAGTACTTC
TRBJ2-1 | few | TRBV7-9 | TRBD2 | CASSYTSGPYNEQFF | TGTGCCAGCAGCTATACTAGCGGACCCTACAATGAGCAGTTCTTC
TRBJ2-7 | few | TRBV4-2 | . | CASSQAVTYEQYF | TGTGCCAGCAGCCAAGCGGTTACCTACGAGCAGTACTTC
TRBJ2-3 | . | TRBV4-3 | . | CASSQDHPRTDTQYF | TGCGCCAGCAGCCAAGACCATCCCCGCACAGATACGCAGTATTTT
TRBJ2-5 | . | TRBV7-2 | . | CASSLAWLQETQYF | TGTGCCAGCAGCTTAGCGTGGCTGCAAGAGACCCAGTACTTC
TRBJ2-5 | . | TRBV30 | TRBD1 | CAWSVLRGIGETQYF | TGTGCCTGGAGTGTACTCAGGGGGATCGGGGAGACCCAGTACTTC
TRBJ2-3 | . | TRBV6-5 | . | CATQRDATDTQYF | TGTGCCACCCAAAGGGACGCGACAGATACGCAGTATTTT
TRBJ2-7 | many | TRBV29-1 | . | CSVGNTYEQYF | TGCAGCGTGGGGAACACCTACGAGCAGTACTTC
TRBJ2-1 | . | TRBV7-3 | . | CASSSQGPGGNEQFF | TGTGCCAGCAGCTCGCAGGGCCCGGGTGGGAATGAGCAGTTCTTC
TRBJ2-5 | many | TRBV4-2 | TRBD2 | CASSQDSGGAETQYF | TGTGCCAGCAGCCAAGATAGCGGGGGGGCCGAGACCCAGTACTTC
TRBJ2-5 | . | TRBV7-2 | TRBD1 | CASSVNRGLRQTQYF | TGTGCCAGCAGCGTAAACAGGGGCCTCCGGCAGACCCAGTACTTC
TRBJ1-4 | . | TRBV25-1 | . | CASGTTNEKLFF | TGTGCCAGCGGAACAACTAATGAAAAACTGTTTTTT
TRBJ1-1 | . | TRBV7-8 | . | CASSLGQRTTEAFF | TGTGCCAGCAGCTTAGGTCAGAGAACCACTGAAGCTTTCTTT
TRBJ2-1 | few | TRBV5-6 | . | CASSLGAPEQFF | TGTGCCAGCAGCTTGGGGGCCCCTGAGCAGTTCTTC
TRBJ2-3 | . | TRBV5-1 | . | CASSLDQARRTDTQYF | TGCGCCAGCAGCTTGGATCAGGCTAGGCGCACAGATACGCAGTATTTT
TRBJ2-3 | . | TRBV12-3/TRBV12-4 | . | CASSTLTDTQYF | TGTGCCAGCAGTACTTTGACAGATACGCAGTATTTT
TRBJ1-6 | . | TRBV7-9 | . | CASSMGQGNSPLHF | TGTGCCAGCAGCATGGGACAAGGGAATTCACCCCTCCACTTT
TRBJ1-1 | . | TRBV24-1 | . | CATSDLGRAFF | TGTGCCACCAGTGATTTGGGTCGGGCTTTCTTT
TRBJ1-6 | few | TRBV27 | . | CASSFGAAHRALHF | TGTGCCAGCAGTTTTGGGGCGGCCCATAGGGCCCTCCACTTT
TRBJ1-4 | . | TRBV19 | . | CASSIQGNEKLFF | TGTGCCAGTAGTATCCAGGGGAACGAAAAACTGTTTTTT
TRBJ2-5 | few | TRBV7-2 | . | CASSAGGERETQYF | TGTGCCAGCAGCGCAGGCGGGGAGCGGGAGACCCAGTACTTC
TRBJ2-1 | few | TRBV6-5 | . | CASSYGGSLYNEQFF | TGTGCCAGCAGTTACGGAGGGTCCCTCTACAATGAGCAGTTCTTC
TRBJ2-3 | once | TRBV12-3/TRBV12-4 | . | CASSSVVGAVTDTQYF | TGTGCCAGCAGTTCGGTGGTAGGGGCGGTAACAGATACGCAGTATTTT
TRBJ1-1 | few | TRBV6-2/TRBV6-3 | . | CASSYPTQGGFSTEAFF | TGTGCCAGCAGTTACCCAACCCAGGGTGGGTTCAGCACTGAAGCTTTCTTT
TRBJ2-5 | . | TRBV6-1 | TRBD1 | CASTRQGDGETQYF | TGTGCCAGCACAAGACAGGGGGACGGGGAGACCCAGTACTTC
TRBJ2-3 | . | TRBV9 | . | CASSVAAGSTDTQYF | TGTGCCAGCAGCGTAGCGGCGGGGAGCACAGATACGCAGTATTTT
TRBJ1-1 | few | TRBV14 | . | CASSLLGGKNTEAFF | TGTGCCAGCAGTCTACTGGGGGGAAAGAACACTGAAGCTTTCTTT